The sequence of this T cell receptor beta chain was determined in a study of cytomegalovirus exposure and HLA in healthy donors. This clone was seen more than once but under ten times. PCR used 60 Vbeta primers and 13 Jbeta primers. The assay was immunoSEQ multiplex PCR, and TCRdb's table has in-frame clones only and misses some. The sample has 150,000 to 200,000 clones; about 85% are singletons. The source of this sequence is a man aged 18 to 30 in good health and CMV-seronegative. Sequenced sample: PBMCs.

CDR3 sequence: CASSVAPPGEQFF. The CDR3 bases are TGTGCCAGCAGCGTAGCCCCTCCAGGGGAGCAGTTCTTC. The chain employs TRBV9 and TRBJ2-1; TRBD1 might be the D (5 bases). The germline V and J ends were trimmed by 0 bases and 10 bases, with 11 bases remaining between them. CDR3 length: 13 residues. The V gene's germline CDR1 is SGDLS and CDR2 YYNGEE.